One sample yielded the 32 T cell receptor beta chains listed below, sequenced in a study of a mutant IDH1 vaccine in newly diagnosed glioma. The protocol was immunoSEQ multiplex PCR, while the TCRdb copy is restricted to in-frame clones and leaves out a portion. The sample gives approximately 44,000 clones, around 84% of which show up once; about 2.5% is in the top ten. Time point indicated: week 23, last vaccination. The study gave 300 ug of mutant IDH1 20-mer peptide per vaccine dose, with topical imiquimod. No antigen is known for these receptors. The source material was PBMCs, sampled from a glioma patient whose treatment included an IDH1 peptide vaccine. All receptors come from a woman aged 18-29 years with glioma. Some clones in this sample may be carry-over from other donors' samples.

The V call is TRBV2, the J call TRBJ1-5; tentatively, D is TRBD1 (5 bases). Germline V gene lookup returns CDR1 SNHLY and CDR2 FYNNEI. Trimming removed 8 bases from V and 3 bases from J, with 17 bases in between. The CDR3 length is 15 residues. CDR3 DNA: TGTGCCAGCGGAATGGGCGGGGGTCTCAATCAGCCCCAGCATTTT. It codes for CASGMGGGLNQPQHF.

The chain is built from TRBV2 and TRBJ2-7; 7 bases align to TRBD1. Germline assignment: CDR1 SNHLY and CDR2 FYNNEI. V shed 4 bases, J shed 1 base, and the junction held 4 bases outside the gene matches. The CDR3 is 14 residues long. Here the CDR3 reads CASSAARGSYEQYF. CDR3 DNA sequence: TGTGCCAGCAGTGCGGCCAGGGGGTCCTACGAGCAGTACTTC.

V is TRBV7-7 and J is TRBJ2-5, with 9 bases aligning to TRBD1. The V and J ends lost 7 bases and 3 bases, in that order; junction bases with no gene match: 9. Germline CDR1 reads SSHAT; CDR2 reads FNYEAQ (reference sequence). This CDR3 is 15 amino acids long. CDR3 DNA sequence: TGTGCCAGCACTCTTGGGACAGGGCGTGAAGAGACCCAGTACTTC. This translates into CASTLGTGREETQYF. The variable domain in full, completed from reference TRBV7-7 and TRBJ2-5, reads GAGVSQSPRYKVTKRGQDVTLRCDPISSHATLYWYQQALGQGPEFLTYFNYEAQPDKSGLPSDRFSAERPEGSISTLTIQRTEQRDSAMYRCASTLGTGREETQYFGPGTRLLVL.

The chain recombines TRBV2 with TRBJ2-7, with 10 bases lining up with TRBD1. V shed 8 bases and J 2 bases; nucleotides not matched to a gene: 3. Germline lookup yields CDR1 SNHLY and CDR2 FYNNEI. This CDR3 contains 13 residues. The CDR3 DNA is TGTGCCAGCTCCGGGACAGGGGCCTACGAGCAGTACTTC. Translating gives CASSGTGAYEQYF.

The rearrangement uses TRBV7-9 and TRBJ1-1; 9 bases match TRBD1. Germline V lookup: CDR1 SEHNR, CDR2 FQNEAQ (reference sequence). With V trimmed by 4 bases and J by 0 bases, 3 bases remained unmatched. CDR3 length: 15 residues. DNA of the CDR3: TGTGCCAGCAGCTCAAACAGGGGGCTGAACACTGAAGCTTTCTTT. Translation: CASSSNRGLNTEAFF. The whole variable domain, filled in from reference TRBV7-9 and TRBJ1-1, reads DTGVSQNPRHKITKRGQNVTFRCDPISEHNRLYWYRQTLGQGPEFLTYFQNEAQLEKSRLLSDRFSAERPKGSFSTLEIQRTEQGDSAMYLCASSSNRGLNTEAFFGQGTRLTVV.

The V and J genes are TRBV27 and TRBJ2-2; 9 bases are a match to TRBD1. Looked up from germline, CDR1 is MNHEY and CDR2 is SMNVEV (reference sequence). Trimming cost V 2 bases and J 4 bases; bases outside gene matches: 11. The CDR3 consists of 18 residues. This CDR3 reads CASSLKGWDRVITGELFF. In DNA form, the CDR3 reads TGTGCCAGCAGTTTAAAGGGCTGGGACAGGGTGATCACCGGGGAGCTGTTTTTT.

In this sample, this clone turned up once. The chain recombines TRBV7-2 with TRBJ2-5, with D possibly TRBD1 on 6 matching bases. V lost 2 bases and J lost 5, with 12 bases in between. This CDR3 spans 14 amino acids. Per germline, CDR1 SGHTA and CDR2 FQGNSA. CDR3 loop: CASSLRRGMETQYF. The CDR3 DNA sequence: TGTGCCAGCAGCTTAAGAAGGGGGATGGAGACCCAGTACTTC.

V is TRBV29-1 and J is TRBJ2-1; no clear D gene. The germline V gene has CDR1 SQVTM and CDR2 ANQGSEA. The CDR3 extends over 12 amino acids. DNA of the CDR3: TGCATCATCATCGGCTCCTACAATGAGCAGTTCTTC. It codes for CIIIGSYNEQFF.

This chain uses TRBV2 with TRBJ1-6, with 7 nucleotides matching TRBD1. The length of the CDR3 is 13 residues. V was pared by 4 bases and J by 9 bases, with 3 bases of the junction left unmatched. The germline CDR1 and CDR2 sequences are SNHLY and FYNNEI. DNA for the CDR3: TGTGCCAGCAGTGGACAGGGATCTTCACCCCTCCACTTT. Its translation: CASSGQGSSPLHF.

V usage is TRBV27 and J usage is TRBJ2-1, with D hard to call. Germline V gene data show CDR1 as MNHEY and CDR2 as SMNVEV (reference sequence). Trimming shortened V by 6 bases and J by 4 bases, and 10 bases separated the two germline ends. The CDR3 is made up of 13 amino acids. The CDR3 sequence is CASSRDIYNEQFF. CDR3 nucleotide sequence: TGTGCCAGCAGCCGAGACATATACAATGAGCAGTTCTTC.

J is TRBJ2-7 and V is TRBV5-4; TRBD1 matches at 7 bases. V shed 4 bases, J shed 0 bases, and the junction held 7 bases outside the gene matches. The CDR3 is 15 residues long. Germline CDR1 is SGHNT and CDR2 is YYREEE (reference sequence). CDR3: CASSPPGQSSYEQYF. The DNA of the CDR3 is TGTGCCAGCAGCCCCCCGGGACAGAGCTCCTACGAGCAGTACTTC.

V is TRBV5-6 and J is TRBJ1-4; no definite D call. This CDR3 is built from 18 residues. The germline V gene has CDR1 SGHDT and CDR2 YYEEEE. V was pared by 0 bases and J by 4 bases, with 19 bases between. The CDR3 reads CASSLGVSPPTFNEKLFF. The CDR3 DNA follows: TGTGCCAGCAGCTTGGGGGTCTCCCCCCCTACGTTTAATGAAAAACTGTTTTTT.

This clone was counted a few times. CDR3 protein: CASSYGGTVFAEAFF. The CDR3 coding sequence is TGTGCCAGCAGTTACGGGGGGACAGTCTTCGCGGAAGCTTTCTTT. This chain joins TRBV6-5 and TRBJ1-1; 7 nucleotides agree with TRBD1. The V gene end was trimmed by 2 bases and the J gene end by 8 bases; junction bases not matched to a gene: 11. The CDR3 is 15 residues long. Germline CDR1 MNHEY, CDR2 SVGAGI.

This clone was seen more than once but under ten times. This chain connects TRBV6-6 to TRBJ1-1; D is unclear. V was cut by 6 bases and J by 1 base, with 9 bases left in between. CDR3 size: 13 residues. CDR1 and CDR2 from the germline V gene are MNHNY and SVGAGI (reference sequence). CDR3 sequence (DNA): TGTGCCAGCAGCGATGGGGAGAACACTGAAGCTTTCTTT. Its translation: CASSDGENTEAFF.

This chain links TRBV7-6 with TRBJ1-2, with a possible D match to TRBD1 (5 bases). Germline CDR1 SGHVS, CDR2 FNYEAQ. V lost 1 base to trimming and J lost 7 bases, with 22 bases between them. The CDR3 runs 17 residues. The CDR3 protein is CASSLDSRPGLRGGYTF. CDR3 nucleotide sequence: TGTGCCAGCAGCTTAGACTCTAGGCCGGGGCTACGGGGTGGCTACACCTTC.

V usage is TRBV5-6 and J usage is TRBJ2-7; D unresolved. The CDR3 is 16 residues long. V was pared by 2 bases and J by 4 bases, with 19 bases between. Germline CDR1 and CDR2: SGHDT and YYEEEE. In DNA form, the CDR3 reads TGTGCCAGCAGCTTCGTACCGACACTCGAGCCTTACGAGCAGTACTTC. Protein sequence: CASSFVPTLEPYEQYF.

CDR3 in DNA: TGCAGCGTTAATGGATACCAAGAGACCCAGTACTTC. It is translated as CSVNGYQETQYF. V and J are TRBV29-1 and TRBJ2-5, with D unresolved. The CDR3 spans 12 residues. V was clipped by 5 bases and J by 0 bases, with 7 bases between them. Germline CDR1 reads SQVTM; CDR2 reads ANQGSEA.

The chain carries TRBV10-1 and TRBJ2-3; a weak D match, TRBD2 (6 bases). Trimming cost V 2 bases and J 2 bases, with 14 bases left between them. The CDR3 consists of 16 residues. Germline V gene data show CDR1 as WNHNN and CDR2 as SYGVQD (reference sequence). This CDR3 reads CASSEGRNGDTDTQYF. In DNA, the CDR3 is TGCGCCAGCAGTGAGGGGAGGAACGGAGACACAGATACGCAGTATTTT.

The CDR3 nucleotides are TGTGCCAGCAGCTCAAAGGGACAGGGTGCTATCTCTGGGGCCAACGTCCTGACTTTC. Residues: CASSSKGQGAISGANVLTF. The chain joins TRBV7-9 to TRBJ2-6; 9 bases are a match to TRBD1. This CDR3 has 19 amino acids. V dropped 4 bases and J dropped 0; count of bases not matched to a gene: 10. Germline V CDR1 and CDR2: SEHNR, FQNEAQ (reference sequence).

The chain has TRBV6-1 and TRBJ2-7; D is unclear. Germline V gene lookup returns CDR1 MNHNS and CDR2 SASEGT. Between the trimmed V and J ends, which lost 4 bases and 3 bases, there was a span of 13 bases. The CDR3 totals 14 residues. CDR3 in amino acids: CASSGGSRSYEQYF. CDR3 coding DNA: TGTGCCAGCAGTGGTGGAAGCCGTAGCTACGAGCAGTACTTC.

The chain is built from TRBV2 and TRBJ1-2; no reliable D call. The CDR3 is made up of 15 amino acids. The V end was cut by 3 bases, the J end by 2 bases, with 13 bases between. CDR1 and CDR2 from the germline V gene are SNHLY and FYNNEI. The CDR3 coding sequence is TGTGCCAGCAGTGAGTGGGGTCGCGGGAACTATGGCTACACCTTC. This codes for CASSEWGRGNYGYTF. The variable domain in full, completed from reference TRBV2 and TRBJ1-2, reads EPEVTQTPSHQVTQMGQEVILRCVPISNHLYFYWYRQILGQKVEFLVSFYNNEISEKSEIFDDQFSVERPDGSNFTLKIRSTKLEDSAMYFCASSEWGRGNYGYTFGSGTRLTVV.

The CDR3 DNA reads as TGTGCCAGCAGTTTCTGGGGCAATCAGCCCCAGCATTTT. As protein: CASSFWGNQPQHF. V gene TRBV27 combines with J gene TRBJ1-5, with D unresolved. Looked up from germline, CDR1 is MNHEY and CDR2 is SMNVEV (reference sequence). The CDR3 runs 13 residues. Trimming left V 3 bases short and J 2 bases short, with 5 bases between.

The V call is TRBV30, the J call TRBJ1-2, with D unclear. V was shortened by 1 base and J by 3 bases, with 3 bases between the two germline ends. CDR3 length: 11 residues. CDR1 is GTSNPN and CDR2 is SVGIG in the germline V gene (reference sequence). CDR3 DNA sequence: TGTGCCTGGAGTGAAGACTATGGCTACACCTTC. Translated, it gives CAWSEDYGYTF.

This rearrangement joins TRBV5-1 to TRBJ1-2, with 8 bases matching TRBD1. Germline V gene lookup returns CDR1 SGHRS and CDR2 YFSETQ. Trimming at V came to 4 bases and at J to 4 bases, leaving 12 bases not matched to a gene. The CDR3 is 16 amino acids. The CDR3 DNA sequence: TGCGCCAGCAGCCTGAAAAACAGGGGGAGTCCCTATGGCTACACCTTC. Translated, it gives CASSLKNRGSPYGYTF.

This chain links TRBV11-3 with TRBJ2-2; 7 nucleotides match TRBD1. The CDR3 is made up of 17 amino acids. Germline CDR1 reads SGHNT; CDR2 reads YENEEA. Trimming took 0 bases from V and 2 from J; bases not matched to a gene: 6. The CDR3, as DNA: TGTGCCAGCAGCTTAGACTGGACAGGAACCAACACCGGGGAGCTGTTTTTT. Translation: CASSLDWTGTNTGELFF. The full variable domain, its missing parts supplied by reference TRBV11-3 and TRBJ2-2, is EAGVVQSPRYKIIEKKQPVAFWCNPISGHNTLYWYLQNLGQGPELLIRYENEEAVDDSQLPKDRFSAERLKGVDSTLKIQPAELGDSAVYLCASSLDWTGTNTGELFFGEGSRLTVL.

The rearrangement joins TRBV7-2 to TRBJ2-7, with D possibly being TRBD1 or TRBD2 (5 bases each). V was pared by 5 bases and J by 2 bases, with 22 bases between. Per the germline V gene, CDR1 is SGHTA and CDR2 is FQGNSA. The CDR3 covers 17 residues. CDR3 residues: CASSPGLRMGGTYEQYF. DNA for the CDR3: TGTGCCAGCAGCCCGGGGCTGAGGATGGGCGGAACCTACGAGCAGTACTTC.

The chain couples TRBV27 to TRBJ2-1; D is perhaps TRBD2 (6 bases). Germline CDR1 MNHEY, CDR2 SMNVEV (reference sequence). The CDR3 sequence is 14 residues long. The V end was cut by 7 bases, the J end by 2 bases, with 12 bases between. CDR3 region: CASIQGGPYNEQFF. Written as DNA, the CDR3 is TGTGCCAGCATACAAGGAGGGCCCTACAATGAGCAGTTCTTC.

As concerns this clone: At one boundary the junction diverges from the germline segment, which might be a read error. The V and J genes are TRBV10-3 and TRBJ2-7, with 10 bases identical to TRBD2. This CDR3 has 11 amino acids. Germline CDR1 and CDR2: ENHRY and SYGVKD. The CDR3 bases are TGTGCCATCAGTAGCGGACTAGCGGCAGATTTC. It yields the protein CAISSGLAADF.

The chain recombines TRBV11-1 with TRBJ1-2; D not resolved. The V gene lost 2 bases and the J gene lost 1 base, with 5 bases spanning the gap. Germline CDR1 is SGHAT and CDR2 is FQDESV (reference sequence). There are 13 residues in the CDR3. In DNA form, the CDR3 reads TGTGCCAGCAGCTTAAAGGGTAACTATGGCTACACCTTC. As protein: CASSLKGNYGYTF.

The J gene is TRBJ2-3, the V gene TRBV27; D unclear. The V gene's germline CDR1 is MNHEY and CDR2 SMNVEV (reference sequence). The CDR3 sequence is 17 residues long. Trimming took 5 bases from V and 2 from J, leaving 20 bases between them. The CDR3, as DNA: TGTGCCAGCAGTCTCACATCTTTCAGACCCCTCACAGATACGCAGTATTTT. It codes for CASSLTSFRPLTDTQYF.

This chain uses TRBV5-1 with TRBJ2-2; 9 bases align to TRBD2. Germline-derived CDR1 and CDR2 are SGHRS and YFSETQ. Losses at the gene ends were 4 bases for V and 5 bases for J; bases not matched to a gene: 6. The CDR3 has 15 residues. The CDR3 here is CASSVTSGRTGELFF. Written as DNA, the CDR3 is TGCGCCAGCAGCGTTACTAGCGGGCGTACCGGGGAGCTGTTTTTT.

This chain links TRBV9 with TRBJ2-7; 8 nucleotides agree with TRBD2. The CDR3 extends over 17 amino acids. Germline-derived CDR1 and CDR2 are SGDLS and YYNGEE. Trimming removed 4 bases from V and 0 bases from J; junction bases left unmatched: 12. The CDR3 here is CASSKGVLAGRSYEQYF. The CDR3 DNA reads as TGTGCCAGCAGCAAAGGGGTTTTAGCGGGGCGCTCCTACGAGCAGTACTTC.